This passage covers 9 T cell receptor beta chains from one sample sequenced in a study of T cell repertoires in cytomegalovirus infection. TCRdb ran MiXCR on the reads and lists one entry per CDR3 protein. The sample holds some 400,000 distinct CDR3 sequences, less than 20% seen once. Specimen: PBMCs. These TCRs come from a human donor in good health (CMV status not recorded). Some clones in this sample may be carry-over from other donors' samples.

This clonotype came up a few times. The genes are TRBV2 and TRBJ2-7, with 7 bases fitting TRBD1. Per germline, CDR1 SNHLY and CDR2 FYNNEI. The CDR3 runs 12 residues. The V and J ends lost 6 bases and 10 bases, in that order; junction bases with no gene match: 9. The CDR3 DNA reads TGTGCCAGCAGCTATCAGGGGGACAGTCAGTACTTC. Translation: CASSYQGDSQYF.

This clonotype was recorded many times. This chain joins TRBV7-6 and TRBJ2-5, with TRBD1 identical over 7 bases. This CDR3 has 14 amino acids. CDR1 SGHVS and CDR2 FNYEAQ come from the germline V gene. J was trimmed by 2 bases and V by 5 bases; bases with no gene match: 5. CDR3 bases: TGTGCCAGCAGCACATACAGGGGACAAGAGACCCAGTACTTC. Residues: CASSTYRGQETQYF.

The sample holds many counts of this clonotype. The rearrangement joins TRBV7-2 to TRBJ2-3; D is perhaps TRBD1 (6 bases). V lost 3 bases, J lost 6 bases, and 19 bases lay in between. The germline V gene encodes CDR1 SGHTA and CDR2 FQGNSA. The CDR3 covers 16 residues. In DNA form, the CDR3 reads TGTGCCAGCAGCTTGGGGCCGGGCAGGGGCGCCGATACGCAGTATTTT. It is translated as CASSLGPGRGADTQYF. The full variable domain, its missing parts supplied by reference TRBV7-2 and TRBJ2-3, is GAGVSQSPSNKVTEKGKDVELRCDPISGHTALYWYRQSLGQGLEFLIYFQGNSAPDKSGLPSDRFSAERTGGSVSTLTIQRTQQEDSAVYLCASSLGPGRGADTQYFGPGTRLTVL.

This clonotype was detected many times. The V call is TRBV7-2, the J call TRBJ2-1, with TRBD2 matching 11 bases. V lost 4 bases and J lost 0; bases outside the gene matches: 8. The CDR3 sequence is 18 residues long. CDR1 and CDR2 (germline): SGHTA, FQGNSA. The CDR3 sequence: CASSSPGLADSSYNEQFF. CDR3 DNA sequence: TGTGCCAGCAGCTCCCCGGGACTAGCGGACTCCTCCTACAATGAGCAGTTCTTC.

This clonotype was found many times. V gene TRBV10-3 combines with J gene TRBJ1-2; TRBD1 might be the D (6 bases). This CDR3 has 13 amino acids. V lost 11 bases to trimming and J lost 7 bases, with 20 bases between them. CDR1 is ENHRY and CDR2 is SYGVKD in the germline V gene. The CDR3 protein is CASGGPGEVGYTF. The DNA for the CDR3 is TGTGCCTCTGGGGGCCCCGGCGAAGTTGGCTACACCTTC.

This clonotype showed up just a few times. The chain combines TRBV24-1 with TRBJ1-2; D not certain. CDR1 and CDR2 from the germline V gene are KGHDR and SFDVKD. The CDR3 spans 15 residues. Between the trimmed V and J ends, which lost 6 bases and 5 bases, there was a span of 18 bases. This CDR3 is CATSRSTSYSYGYTF. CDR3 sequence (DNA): TGTGCCACCAGTCGTAGCACATCCTACTCGTATGGCTACACCTTC.

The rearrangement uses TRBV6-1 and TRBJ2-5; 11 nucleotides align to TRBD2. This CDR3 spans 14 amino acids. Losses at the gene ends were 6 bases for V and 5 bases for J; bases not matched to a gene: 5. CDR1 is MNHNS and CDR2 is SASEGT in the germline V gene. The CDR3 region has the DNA TGTGCCAGCAGACGGACTAGCGGGTGGGAGACCCAGTACTTC. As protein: CASRRTSGWETQYF.

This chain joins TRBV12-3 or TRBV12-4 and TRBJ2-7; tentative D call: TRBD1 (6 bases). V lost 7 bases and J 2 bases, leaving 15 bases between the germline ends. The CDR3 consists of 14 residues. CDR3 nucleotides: TGTGCCAGCACCACGACAGGCCGGCCCTACGAGCAGTACTTC. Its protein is CASTTTGRPYEQYF.

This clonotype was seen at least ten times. CDR3 DNA: TGTGCCAGCAGAGGACAGAGCGACCCCTACGAGCAGTACTTC. It translates to CASRGQSDPYEQYF. V usage is TRBV28 and J usage is TRBJ2-7, with TRBD1 as a possible D gene (6 bases). The CDR3 contains 14 residues. Trimming took off 6 bases at V and 2 bases at J, with 14 bases between the two ends. Germline lookup yields CDR1 MDHEN and CDR2 SYDVKM.